Detailed here is one TCR beta chain. These data originate in a study of blood T cell repertoires in COVID-19. Germline assignment: CDR1 LGHDT and CDR2 YNNKEL (reference sequence). The length of the CDR3 is 19 residues. After removal of 1 base from V and 5 bases from J, the junction contained 14 bases not matched to a gene. Authors' processing steps: The assay estimated nucleated cells by amplifying reference gene primers. The data were produced by immunoSEQ multiplex PCR, yet TCRdb's version contains in-frame clones alone and is incomplete. V and J calls and clone size are given by that table; D and trimming were obtained from the DNA. The sample has over 95,000 clones, around nine tenths seen once; the top ten hold 19%.

Sequenced material: peripheral blood. The chain is built from TRBV3-1 (or the pseudogene TRBV3-2) and TRBJ2-5; TRBD2 matches 12 bases. The clonotype originates from a human donor with acute or convalescent COVID-19. The donor label of this sample is uncertain. The CDR3 DNA sequence: TGTGCCAGCAGCCAAGGGACTAGCGGGGCAAAAGGGCTTTGGGAGACCCAGTACTTC. Residues: CASSQGTSGAKGLWETQYF.